This record covers a single T cell receptor (beta chain). Its target is not known. This sample is part of a study of cytomegalovirus exposure and HLA in healthy donors. Study observations and caveats: Cytomegalovirus association was listed for around 180 TCR beta chains. In a later analysis, V- and J-gene trimming of beta chains associated with a DCLRE1C missense variant, replicated independently. Researchers reported from a later analysis that most CMV-associated TCR beta chains appeared HLA-restricted.

J lost 8 bases, V lost 5 bases, and 3 bases had no gene match. The CDR3 totals 12 residues. The germline gives CDR1 LGHNT, CDR2 FRNRAP. The PCR had 60 Vbeta and 13 Jbeta primers. Original methodology: Later reanalysis found 75 million to 95 million unique TCR beta chains, around 10 million of them shared. This table comes from immunoSEQ multiplex PCR, and its TCRdb copy is limited to in-frame clones, with some not included. Clonal size and the V and J genes are those of that table, whereas D and trimming came from the DNA. This table holds about 190,000 clones, roughly 83% found once. The chain has TRBV12-5 and TRBJ2-1; TRBD1 aligns across 7 bases. The specimen sequenced was PBMCs. The clonotype was recovered from a boy between 10 and 17 years old in good health and CMV-seronegative. In DNA form, the CDR3 reads TGTGCTAGTGGTCTAGACAGGGATGAGCAGTTCTTC. This gives the protein CASGLDRDEQFF. Variable domain in full (rest from reference TRBV12-5 and TRBJ2-1): DARVTQTPRHKVTEMGQEVTMRCQPILGHNTVFWYRQTMMQGLELLAYFRNRAPLDDSGMPKDRFSAEMPDATLATLKIQPSEPRDSAVYFCASGLDRDEQFFGPGTRLTVL.